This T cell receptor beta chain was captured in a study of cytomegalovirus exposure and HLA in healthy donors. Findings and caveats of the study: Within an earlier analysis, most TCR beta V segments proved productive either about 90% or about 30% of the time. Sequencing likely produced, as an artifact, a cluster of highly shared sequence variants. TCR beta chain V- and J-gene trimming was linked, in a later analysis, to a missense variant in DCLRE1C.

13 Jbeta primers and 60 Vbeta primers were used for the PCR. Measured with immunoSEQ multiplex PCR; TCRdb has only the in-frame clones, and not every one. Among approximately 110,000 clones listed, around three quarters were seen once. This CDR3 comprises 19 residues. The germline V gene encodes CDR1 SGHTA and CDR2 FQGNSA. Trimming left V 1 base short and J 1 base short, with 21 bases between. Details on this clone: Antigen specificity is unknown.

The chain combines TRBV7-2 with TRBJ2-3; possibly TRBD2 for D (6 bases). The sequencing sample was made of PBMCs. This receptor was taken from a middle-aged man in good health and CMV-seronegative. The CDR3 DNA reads TGTGCCAGCAGCTTAGTATTTACGGCGGGGCTGGGGGGCACAGATACGCAGTATTTT. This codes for CASSLVFTAGLGGTDTQYF. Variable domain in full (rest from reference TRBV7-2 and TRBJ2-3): GAGVSQSPSNKVTEKGKDVELRCDPISGHTALYWYRQSLGQGLEFLIYFQGNSAPDKSGLPSDRFSAERTGGSVSTLTIQRTQQEDSAVYLCASSLVFTAGLGGTDTQYFGPGTRLTVL.